This entry is about one T cell receptor beta chain. Repertoires were generated with immunoSEQ multiplex PCR, while TCRdb's copy carries only in-frame clones and drops some. The table shows approximately 100,000 clones, with about 90% occurring only once. These data come from a study of T cells after somatic rescue of genetic block. The CDR3 is 15 amino acids. CDR1 is SGHRS, CDR2 YFSETQ, per germline. Trimming pared 0 bases from V and 0 bases from J, leaving 7 bases between. Sequences were obtained from peripheral blood mononuclear cells (PBMCs). This TCR was recovered from a woman aged 18-29 years. The chain combines TRBV5-1 with TRBJ1-3, with D possibly matching TRBD1 (5 bases). CDR3 nucleotide sequence: TGCGCCAGCAGCTTGGCCGGGGGCTCTGGAAACACCATATATTTT. It yields the protein CASSLAGGSGNTIYF.